Below are 17 T cell receptor beta chains sequenced from a single sample in a study of STAT3 mutations in large granular lymphocyte leukemia. Points from the study as a whole: Every T-cell large granular lymphocyte leukemia patient had at least one immunodominant TCR beta clonotype.

Libraries were prepared by immunoSEQ multiplex PCR; TCRdb keeps only in-frame clonotypes and omits some of them. The repertoire consists of a few thousand clones, with around 83% occurring once and the leading ten covering 60% to 80%. Antigens for these TCRs are unknown. Sequencing was done on a sample of peripheral blood mononuclear cells. The receptors originated from a man aged 35 to 55 with T-cell large granular lymphocyte leukemia. Some clones in this sample may be carry-over from other donors' samples.

The rearrangement links TRBV28 to TRBJ1-5, with a tentative D call TRBD1 (6 bases). The germline V gene encodes CDR1 MDHEN and CDR2 SYDVKM. The V gene lost 6 bases and the J gene lost 4 bases, with 16 bases spanning the gap. The CDR3 is 15 residues long. As DNA, the CDR3 is TGTGCCAGCAGGTTAAGGGGGGCCCATAATCAGCCCCAGCATTTT. Encoded protein: CASRLRGAHNQPQHF.

This rearrangement joins TRBV19 to TRBJ1-5; 7 nucleotides line up with TRBD1. V shed 1 base, J shed 6 bases, and the junction held 9 bases outside the gene matches. The germline V gene encodes CDR1 LNHDA and CDR2 SQIVND (reference sequence). The CDR3 consists of 16 residues. CDR3 DNA sequence: TGTGCCAGTAGTATAGCCGACAGGGCTGGGGTTCAGCCCCAGCATTTT. It is translated as CASSIADRAGVQPQHF.

This clone has just a few counts. The chain carries TRBV19 and TRBJ1-2, with D possibly being TRBD1 (6 bases). The germline CDR1 and CDR2 sequences are LNHDA and SQIVND (reference sequence). The CDR3 spans 12 residues. Deletions cut 6 bases from V and 8 bases from J, with 13 bases between. The CDR3 sequence: CASSIGGLGYTF. CDR3 bases: TGTGCCAGTAGCATCGGGGGGCTGGGCTACACCTTC.

CDR3 sequence: CASSSGVGYGYTF. The CDR3 DNA follows: TGTGCCAGCAGCTCAGGGGTTGGCTATGGCTACACCTTC. The chain is built from TRBV7-9 and TRBJ1-2; D is perhaps TRBD1 (6 bases). V lost 4 bases and J lost 4, with 10 bases in between. CDR3 length: 13 residues. Germline CDR1 is SEHNR and CDR2 is FQNEAQ (reference sequence).

The chain links TRBV7-9 to TRBJ2-3; no definite D call. Trimming left V 5 bases short and J 0 bases short, with 6 bases between. Germline CDR1 is SEHNR and CDR2 is FQNEAQ (reference sequence). The length of the CDR3 is 13 residues. CDR3 protein: CASSRFSTDTQYF. The CDR3, as DNA: TGTGCCAGCAGCCGATTTAGCACAGATACGCAGTATTTT.

A word on this clone: Relative to the germline gene, one junction end is altered; a read error may explain this. This sequence joins TRBV18 and TRBJ1-5; D possibly corresponds to TRBD1 (5 bases). The germline gives CDR1 KGHSH, CDR2 LQKENI. The CDR3 is 14 amino acids. CDR3 protein: CASSPQVSNQPQHF. In DNA, the CDR3 is TGTGCCAGCTCTCCACAGGTTAGCAATCAGCCCCAGCATTTT.

This clone was seen only a few times. J is TRBJ2-3 and V is TRBV6-5; no reliable D call. The V and J ends lost 2 bases and 4 bases respectively, with 10 bases between them. The CDR3 is 14 residues long. CDR1 and CDR2 (germline): MNHEY, SVGAGI. The CDR3 here is CASSYGVAADTQYF. CDR3 sequence (DNA): TGTGCCAGCAGTTACGGGGTAGCCGCAGATACGCAGTATTTT.

The chain recombines TRBV5-1 with TRBJ2-5; 8 bases are a match to TRBD1. This CDR3 contains 15 residues. Germline CDR1 is SGHRS and CDR2 is YFSETQ. V shed 3 bases and J 1 base; nucleotides not matched to a gene: 5. The CDR3 loop is CASSSDRVGQETQYF. Written as DNA, the CDR3 is TGCGCCAGCAGCTCGGACAGGGTGGGCCAAGAGACCCAGTACTTC.

The V call is TRBV5-5, the J call TRBJ2-3; TRBD2 matches 7 bases. There are 15 residues in the CDR3. CDR1 is SGHKS and CDR2 is YYEKEE in the germline V gene (reference sequence). V gave up 3 bases and J gave up 4 bases; unmatched junction bases: 8. The CDR3 DNA reads TGTGCCAGCAGCTGGGGGGGGACCTCGCCAGATACGCAGTATTTT. Its protein is CASSWGGTSPDTQYF.

In its sample, this clone was seen once. The J gene is TRBJ2-7, the V gene TRBV18, with a tentative D call TRBD2 (6 bases). The CDR3 runs 14 residues. Germline CDR1 and CDR2: KGHSH and LQKENI. Trimming stripped 4 bases from V and 3 bases from J, with 13 bases between. Here the CDR3 DNA reads TGTGCCAGCTCACGCCCGGGAGACATCTACGAGCAGTACTTC. This sequence encodes CASSRPGDIYEQYF.

The rearrangement links TRBV30 to TRBJ1-4; possible D gene TRBD1, 5 bases. V lost 8 bases and J lost 1, with 41 bases in between. This CDR3 contains 23 residues. Germline values: CDR1 GTSNPN, CDR2 SVGIG (reference sequence). In DNA form, the CDR3 reads TGTGCCGGATCTTCCGGAGTCGGAGCGATTTATTCAGGGAAGGGAGTAACTAATGAAAAACTGTTTTTT. Its protein is CAGSSGVGAIYSGKGVTNEKLFF.

The chain carries TRBV18 and TRBJ1-6; unclear D gene. The CDR3 spans 14 residues. Looked up from germline, CDR1 is KGHSH and CDR2 is LQKENI. V was pared by 2 bases and J by 8 bases, with 10 bases between. DNA of the CDR3: TGTGCCAGCTCACCAACGGCGGCCGATTCACCCCTCCACTTT. This sequence encodes CASSPTAADSPLHF.

The chain is built from TRBV6-5 and TRBJ1-5, with 9 nucleotides matching TRBD1. Germline V gene data show CDR1 as MNHEY and CDR2 as SVGAGI. There are 14 residues in the CDR3. V shed 7 bases, J shed 7 bases, and the junction held 8 bases outside the gene matches. The DNA for the CDR3 is TGTGCCAGCAACGGGACAGGGCTCGGACAGCCCCAGCATTTT. Translated: CASNGTGLGQPQHF.

This CDR3 reads CASKRGPNYGYTF. CDR3 sequence (DNA): TGTGCCAGCAAGAGGGGCCCTAACTATGGCTACACCTTC. V and J are TRBV6-5 and TRBJ1-2; possible D gene TRBD1, 5 bases. Trimming took 7 bases from V and 0 from J, leaving 9 bases between them. Germline CDR1 MNHEY, CDR2 SVGAGI. The CDR3 extends over 13 amino acids.

The chain has TRBV5-8 and TRBJ1-1; possible D gene TRBD1, 6 bases. Deletions cut 0 bases from V and 0 bases from J, with 15 bases between. The length of the CDR3 is 17 residues. Germline V lookup: CDR1 SGHTS, CDR2 YDEGEE. CDR3 in DNA: TGTGCCAGCAGCTTGGCTGGACAGTACAACATGAACACTGAAGCTTTCTTT. This gives the protein CASSLAGQYNMNTEAFF.

J is TRBJ2-5 and V is TRBV5-6; TRBD1 aligns across 10 bases. Losses at the gene ends were 0 bases for V and 8 bases for J; bases not matched to a gene: 7. The CDR3 has 15 amino acids. Germline values: CDR1 SGHDT, CDR2 YYEEEE. CDR3 in amino acids: CASSLGRTGGETQYF. In DNA form, the CDR3 reads TGTGCCAGCAGCTTGGGACGGACAGGGGGGGAAACCCAGTACTTC.

The gene calls are TRBV5-4 and TRBJ2-7; D unclear. The length of the CDR3 is 14 residues. In germline, CDR1 is SGHNT, CDR2 YYREEE (reference sequence). The ends were cut back, 0 bases at V and 0 bases at J, with 7 bases in the middle. CDR3 loop: CASSLGLRSYEQYF. The CDR3 nucleotides read TGTGCCAGCAGCTTGGGTCTCCGCTCCTACGAGCAGTACTTC.